The 31 T cell receptor beta chains below were found in one sample sequenced in a study of regulatory T cells in long-lasting Graves disease. To make TCR beta libraries, researchers used iRepertoire HTBI primers and Arm-PCR of CDR3 regions. MiXCR was run by TCRdb on the multiplex PCR reads, yielding one entry per CDR3 protein. The sample holds around 450,000 distinct CDR3 sequences; more than 13% are singletons and the top ten take 16%. The sample's time point: newly diagnosed GD, antithyroid drugs for less than 3 months. Generation of the TCR library employed RNA extracted from PBMCs. These data were also reused for a study on T cells in Graves' hyperthyroidism and ophthalmopathy.

Sequenced here: peripheral blood mononuclear cells (PBMCs), sampled at new diagnosis, from a patient treated with antithyroid drugs. The receptors were sampled from a young woman with Graves disease.

The table lists this clonotype with many counts. The chain uses TRBV11-2 and TRBJ2-7; D not certain. Germline CDR1 and CDR2: SGHAT and FQNNGV. The CDR3 covers 12 residues. With 1 base removed from V and 6 bases from J, the gap between germline ends came to 7 bases. Here the CDR3 reads CASSLVSTEQYF. The CDR3 nucleotides are TGTGCCAGCAGCTTAGTTAGTACCGAGCAGTACTTC.

V is TRBV27 and J is TRBJ2-3, with D unresolved. This CDR3 is built from 8 residues. The V and J ends lost 2 bases and 14 bases respectively, with 2 bases between them. In germline, CDR1 is MNHEY, CDR2 SMNVEV (reference sequence). The CDR3 sequence is CASSLMYF. CDR3 nucleotide sequence: TGTGCCAGCAGTTTAATGTATTTT.

V gene TRBV20-1 combines with J gene TRBJ2-1; TRBD2 matches at 8 bases. The CDR3 contains 13 residues. Germline assignment: CDR1 DFQATT and CDR2 SNEGSKA (reference sequence). V gave up 3 bases and J gave up 8 bases; unmatched junction bases: 6. CDR3 coding DNA: TGCAGTGCTAGCGGGAGGGCCCTCTATGAGCAGTTCTTC. Amino acid sequence: CSASGRALYEQFF.

This clonotype came up a few times. V and J are TRBV7-9 and TRBJ1-5; tentative D call: TRBD1 (6 bases). Per germline, CDR1 SEHNR and CDR2 FQNEAQ (reference sequence). The CDR3 sequence is 18 residues long. Between the trimmed V and J ends, which lost 3 bases and 2 bases, there was a span of 20 bases. This chain's CDR3 is CASSFSQGVGGGNQPQHF. DNA of the CDR3: TGTGCCAGCAGCTTCTCTCAGGGAGTCGGGGGCGGCAATCAGCCCCAGCATTTT.

This chain joins TRBV24-1 and TRBJ2-1; the D gene could be TRBD1 or TRBD2 (6 bases each). The CDR3 loop spans 11 amino acids. V was pared by 9 bases and J by 12 bases, with 14 bases between. Germline V gene lookup returns CDR1 KGHDR and CDR2 SFDVKD. CDR3 region: CATGRGLLQFF. The CDR3 bases are TGTGCCACCGGTCGGGGGCTTCTGCAGTTCTTC.

The V and J genes are TRBV29-1 and TRBJ1-2; 8 bases fit TRBD1. CDR1 is SQVTM and CDR2 is ANQGSEA in the germline V gene. The CDR3 loop spans 13 amino acids. The trim removed 6 bases at V and 5 bases at J, leaving 8 bases unmatched. This chain's CDR3 is CSVTGTGIYGYTF. Here the CDR3 DNA reads TGCAGCGTGACGGGGACAGGAATTTATGGCTACACCTTC.

The V gene is TRBV20-1, the J gene TRBJ1-2, with D tentatively TRBD1 (5 bases). CDR3 size: 11 residues. The V gene lost 2 bases and the J gene lost 7 bases, with 8 bases spanning the gap. Germline values: CDR1 DFQATT, CDR2 SNEGSKA (reference sequence). This CDR3 reads CSARRGSGYTF. The CDR3 nucleotides read TGCAGTGCTAGAAGGGGTTCTGGCTACACCTTC.

In this sample, this clonotype turned up many times. The chain is built from TRBV12-3 or TRBV12-4 and TRBJ1-1; D may be TRBD1 (6 bases). The ends were cut back, 6 bases at V and 11 bases at J, with 13 bases in the middle. This CDR3 has 11 residues. The CDR3 sequence is CASRAARGAFF. The CDR3, as DNA: TGTGCCAGCAGGGCAGCTAGGGGGGCTTTCTTT.

In its sample, this clonotype was seen many times. The V and J genes are TRBV6-1 and TRBJ2-1; 8 nucleotides match TRBD2. J lost 1 base, V lost 6 bases, and 11 bases had no gene match. Germline V lookup: CDR1 MNHNS, CDR2 SASEGT. There are 17 residues in the CDR3. CDR3 sequence reads: CASSPGLARISYNEQFF. Here the CDR3 DNA reads TGTGCCAGCAGCCCCGGACTAGCTCGTATTTCCTACAATGAGCAGTTCTTC.

This clonotype was picked up one time. At one end, the junction sequence differs from germline, possibly due to a read error. The rearrangement uses TRBV5-6 and TRBJ2-6; D might be TRBD1 (5 bases). Looked up from germline, CDR1 is SGHDT and CDR2 is YYEEEE. This CDR3 has 15 residues. The CDR3 protein is CASSPYISGANILTF. CDR3 DNA sequence: TGTGCCAGCAGCCCGTACATCTCTGGGGCCAACATCCTGACTTTC.

The chain employs TRBV20-1 and TRBJ2-3; D is perhaps TRBD2 (6 bases). V dropped 5 bases and J dropped 8 bases, with 14 bases sitting between them. The CDR3 is made up of 12 amino acids. Germline-derived CDR1 and CDR2 are DFQATT and SNEGSKA (reference sequence). The CDR3 loop is CSAFWDSRTQYF. The CDR3 nucleotides are TGCAGTGCTTTTTGGGACTCCCGTACGCAGTATTTT.

The table lists this clonotype with many counts. CDR3 coding DNA: TGTGCCAGCAGCTTAGAATTGGCGGGAGGTCAAGAGACCCAGTACTTC. As protein: CASSLELAGGQETQYF. The chain joins TRBV7-6 to TRBJ2-5; 8 bases are a match to TRBD2. Per the germline V gene, CDR1 is SGHVS and CDR2 is FNYEAQ. Trimming took 1 base from V and 2 from J; bases not matched to a gene: 6. This CDR3 is 16 amino acids long.

This clonotype appeared many times. This chain links TRBV2 with TRBJ2-3; D is undetermined. The CDR3 contains 13 residues. The germline CDR1 and CDR2 sequences are SNHLY and FYNNEI. V was clipped by 3 bases and J by 5 bases, with 9 bases between them. DNA of the CDR3: TGTGCCAGCAGTGACCATGCCCGAGATACGCAGTATTTT. Translated, it gives CASSDHARDTQYF.

Only a few counts were recorded for this clonotype. This may stem from a read error, because a much larger clone lies one nucleotide away. The rearrangement uses TRBV20-1 and TRBJ1-2, with TRBD1 identical over 7 bases. Germline assignment: CDR1 DFQATT and CDR2 SNEGSKA (reference sequence). The trim removed 1 base at V and 4 bases at J, leaving 12 bases unmatched. CDR3 length: 16 residues. CDR3 sequence reads: CSARGGGTDNVYGYTF. In DNA, the CDR3 is TGCAGTGCTAGAGGGGGAGGGACAGACAACGTCTATGGCTACACCTTC.

Many counts were recorded for this clonotype. CDR3 loop: CSASGLAGTYEQYF. The CDR3 bases are TGCAGTGCTTCCGGACTAGCGGGAACCTACGAGCAGTACTTC. The chain recombines TRBV20-1 with TRBJ2-7; the match to TRBD2 covers 12 bases. Germline assignment: CDR1 DFQATT and CDR2 SNEGSKA (reference sequence). The CDR3 is made up of 14 amino acids. V lost 5 bases to trimming and J lost 2 bases; unmatched junction nucleotides: 4.

This chain links TRBV28 with TRBJ2-1; 7 nucleotides line up with TRBD2. V lost 8 bases, J lost 4 bases, and 8 bases stayed unmatched. The CDR3 runs to 14 residues. Germline CDR1 and CDR2: MDHEN and SYDVKM. CDR3 residues: CASGGGGGYNEQFF. CDR3 nucleotides: TGTGCCAGCGGTGGGGGGGGAGGTTACAATGAGCAGTTCTTC.

Only a few counts were recorded for this clonotype. The V gene is TRBV5-1, the J gene TRBJ1-4, with 7 positions matching TRBD1. Germline CDR1 SGHRS, CDR2 YFSETQ. This CDR3 spans 16 amino acids. J gave up 10 bases and V 0 bases, and 12 bases lay outside the gene matches. The CDR3 loop reads CASSLATGTDKVKLFF. The CDR3 DNA reads as TGCGCCAGCAGCTTGGCAACCGGGACAGATAAAGTAAAACTGTTTTTT.

This clonotype was recorded a few times. The rearrangement uses TRBV6-1 and TRBJ2-3, with D possibly TRBD1 on 6 matching bases. This CDR3 is built from 17 residues. Germline V lookup: CDR1 MNHNS, CDR2 SASEGT. V was shortened by 6 bases and J by 6 bases, with 25 bases between the two germline ends. Here the CDR3 DNA reads TGTGCCAGCAGAACCCCGATATCGACAGGCGTGCAGGATACGCAGTATTTT. Protein: CASRTPISTGVQDTQYF.

This clonotype has only a few counts. In this CDR3 the conserved last residue, phenylalanine or tryptophan, is missing, so a read error is likely. V and J are TRBV5-1 and TRBJ2-7; D is possibly TRBD1 or TRBD2 (5 bases each). Trimming took 0 bases from V and 0 from J, leaving 7 bases between them. The CDR3 spans 14 residues. Germline CDR1 reads SGHRS; CDR2 reads YFSETQ. In DNA, the CDR3 is TGCGCCAGCAGCTTGGTCGGGACCTCCTACGAGCAGTACCTC. Protein sequence: CASSLVGTSYEQYL.

The table lists this clonotype with a few counts. The chain combines TRBV5-1 with TRBJ1-5; 12 bases line up with TRBD1. Germline lookup yields CDR1 SGHRS and CDR2 YFSETQ. V gave up 3 bases and J gave up 6 bases; unmatched junction bases: 4. This CDR3 comprises 15 residues. The CDR3 sequence is CASSWGTGGGQPQHF. The CDR3 DNA is TGCGCCAGCAGCTGGGGGACAGGGGGCGGTCAGCCCCAGCATTTT.

The rearrangement joins TRBV9 to TRBJ2-1, with D perhaps matching TRBD1 (5 bases). This CDR3 is 12 amino acids long. CDR1 and CDR2 from the germline V gene are SGDLS and YYNGEE. The V end lost 2 bases, the J end lost 7 bases, and 7 bases lay between the germline ends. The CDR3 region is CASSVTENEQFF. The CDR3 region has the DNA TGTGCCAGCAGCGTGACAGAGAATGAGCAGTTCTTC.

This clonotype showed up many times. The rearrangement uses TRBV20-1 and TRBJ1-1; D not resolved. This CDR3 spans 14 amino acids. Germline V CDR1 and CDR2: DFQATT, SNEGSKA (reference sequence). V was shortened by 0 bases and J by 2 bases, with 10 bases between the two germline ends. CDR3 DNA sequence: TGCAGTGCTAGAGACGGGCAGAGCAACACTGAAGCTTTCTTT. This gives the protein CSARDGQSNTEAFF.

This clonotype was found many times. V gene TRBV28 combines with J gene TRBJ2-3, with no clear D. The V end was cut by 5 bases, the J end by 2 bases, with 8 bases between. The CDR3 length is 13 residues. Germline CDR1 MDHEN, CDR2 SYDVKM. Here the CDR3 reads CASSSTNTDTQYF. For the CDR3, the DNA is TGTGCCAGCAGTAGCACGAACACAGATACGCAGTATTTT.

This clonotype was found many times. J is TRBJ1-4 and V is TRBV7-8; D is undetermined. V lost 4 bases, J lost 0 bases, and 9 bases lay in between. Looked up from germline, CDR1 is SGHVS and CDR2 is FQNEAQ. The CDR3 sequence is 15 residues long. CDR3 in amino acids: CASSWSETTNEKLFF. CDR3 nucleotide sequence: TGTGCCAGCAGCTGGTCCGAAACAACTAATGAAAAACTGTTTTTT.

This chain joins TRBV6-1 and TRBJ2-5; a weak D match, TRBD1 (6 bases). CDR3 length: 15 amino acids. Germline V gene data show CDR1 as MNHNS and CDR2 as SASEGT. Trimming cost V 6 bases and J 5 bases, with 19 bases left between them. The CDR3 DNA reads as TGTGCCAGCAGGAAGGAGAGCAGGGGCGCGGAGACCCAGTACTTC. This sequence encodes CASRKESRGAETQYF.

This clonotype was detected many times. The J gene is TRBJ2-3, the V gene TRBV5-1, with 12 bases lining up with TRBD2. Germline assignment: CDR1 SGHRS and CDR2 YFSETQ. Trimming at V came to 4 bases and at J to 2 bases, leaving 8 bases not matched to a gene. The CDR3 spans 17 residues. The CDR3 sequence: CASSHGLAGTLTDTQYF. CDR3 coding DNA: TGCGCCAGCAGCCACGGACTAGCGGGGACGCTCACAGATACGCAGTATTTT.

The chain links TRBV29-1 to TRBJ2-7; 8 bases agree with TRBD1. CDR3 length: 15 residues. With 4 bases clipped from V and 0 bases from J, the junction kept 8 bases outside the gene matches. CDR1 SQVTM and CDR2 ANQGSEA come from the germline V gene. The CDR3 sequence: CSVGWDRPSSYEQYF. Written as DNA, the CDR3 is TGCAGCGTTGGTTGGGACAGGCCGAGCTCCTACGAGCAGTACTTC.

This clonotype has a count of ten or more. The rearrangement joins TRBV24-1 to TRBJ2-7; no firm D call. V lost 3 bases, J lost 4 bases, and 12 bases lay in between. CDR1 and CDR2 (germline): KGHDR, SFDVKD. The CDR3 covers 14 residues. The DNA for the CDR3 is TGTGCCACCAGTGATCGTGCCAGATCTTACGAGCAGTACTTC. It translates to CATSDRARSYEQYF.

The chain couples TRBV5-1 to TRBJ2-2; the D is unclear. V lost 6 bases and J 6 bases, leaving 9 bases between the germline ends. The germline CDR1 and CDR2 sequences are SGHRS and YFSETQ. The CDR3 runs to 12 residues. In nucleotides, the CDR3 is TGCGCCAGCACTCCCAGCTCCGGGGAGCTGTTTTTT. Translated, it gives CASTPSSGELFF.

This chain uses TRBV10-3 with TRBJ1-1, with D possibly being TRBD1 (5 bases). V gave up 7 bases and J gave up 0 bases, with 15 bases separating them. This CDR3 is built from 15 residues. Germline assignment: CDR1 ENHRY and CDR2 SYGVKD. The CDR3 sequence is CAINPGDYLNTEAFF. For the CDR3, the DNA is TGTGCCATCAACCCCGGGGACTACCTGAACACTGAAGCTTTCTTT.

This clonotype showed up just a few times. The chain employs TRBV5-8 and TRBJ2-2, with D unclear. Trimming stripped 6 bases from V and 2 bases from J, with 14 bases between. Germline V CDR1 and CDR2: SGHTS, YDEGEE. The CDR3 totals 15 residues. The CDR3 spells CASILRKTNTGELFF. For the CDR3, the DNA is TGTGCCAGCATCCTCAGAAAAACCAACACCGGGGAGCTGTTTTTT. The entire variable domain, with the rest obtained from reference TRBV5-8 and TRBJ2-2, is as follows: EAGVTQSPTHLIKTRGQQATLRCSPISGHTSVYWYQQALGLGLQFLLWYDEGEERNRGNFPPRFSGRQFPNYSSELNVNALELEDSALYLCASILRKTNTGELFFGEGSRLTVL.